The text below deals with one T cell receptor (beta chain). The CDR3 loop spans 14 amino acids. Germline V gene sequence: CDR1 SNHLY, CDR2 FYNNEI. The V gene lost 6 bases and the J gene lost 14 bases, with 25 bases spanning the gap. The TCR beta profiling, which covered VDJ combination and CDR3 sequence, was carried out using genomic DNA as the template. One entry per CDR3 protein, called by TCRdb with MiXCR from the reads. This table has about 75,000 distinct CDR3 sequences, roughly two thirds appearing once. The source of the sample is a study of CD8+CD57+ T cells in acquired aplastic anemia. Study-wide background: When averaged, DNA from sorted CD4+ and CD8+ cells came to 3 to 3.5 ug.

Patients included in sequencing had previously demonstrated CD8+CD57+ cell expansion by flow cytometry. There were no patients without severe acquired aplastic anemia. No therapy was given to patients before blood sampling. The chain employs TRBV2 and TRBJ1-2, with D perhaps matching TRBD1 (5 bases). The source is a human donor with aplastic anemia. Specimen: sorted CD4+, CD8+, or CD8+CD57+ T cells (not recorded which) from PBMCs. The CDR3 DNA reads TGTGCCAGCAGCTTAGTAGCGACAGACGTTTTAGGGACCTTC. Encoded protein: CASSLVATDVLGTF.